Listed here are 14 T cell receptor beta chains from one sample, sequenced in a study of CD8 T cells in Susac syndrome. RNA in amounts of roughly 0.5 to 1 ug was reverse transcribed with random hexamers. TCRdb passed the immunoSEQ multiplex PCR reads through MiXCR, listing each CDR3 protein once. The repertoire holds about 24,000 distinct CDR3 sequences, with around 93% as singletons. Sample: CD8+ T cells from PBMCs. These receptors were collected from a human donor with Susac syndrome.

The chain uses TRBV14 and TRBJ2-2, with no clear D. Germline assignment: CDR1 SGHDN and CDR2 FVKESK. Trimming took off 1 base at V and 11 bases at J, with 23 bases between the two ends. This CDR3 is built from 17 residues. CDR3 coding DNA: TGTGCCAGCAGCCAAGGTCTCTCCGCGATAACCCTCGGAGAGCTGTTTTTT. Its protein is CASSQGLSAITLGELFF.

This clonotype was observed a single time. This rearrangement joins TRBV6-2 or TRBV6-3 to TRBJ1-5; 10 positions match TRBD1. The J segment lost 6 bases and the V segment lost 2 bases, leaving 7 bases of the junction unmatched. In germline, CDR1 is MNHEY, CDR2 SVGEGT. The length of the CDR3 is 16 residues. CDR3 protein: CASSYPPGQGRQPQHF. The CDR3 nucleotides read TGTGCCAGCAGTTACCCTCCGGGACAGGGGCGTCAGCCCCAGCATTTT.

This chain links TRBV13 with TRBJ2-3, with a possible D match to TRBD2 (5 bases). CDR3 length: 15 amino acids. Between the trimmed V and J ends, which lost 1 base and 2 bases, there was a span of 10 bases. CDR1 PRHDT and CDR2 FYEKMQ come from the germline V gene (reference sequence). The CDR3 loop is CASSLEGLSTDTQYF. The CDR3 DNA is TGTGCCAGCAGCTTAGAAGGACTGTCCACAGATACGCAGTATTTT.

The chain uses TRBV4-3 and TRBJ1-5; D is perhaps TRBD1 (5 bases). CDR3 length equals 13 residues. CDR1 and CDR2 from the germline V gene are LGHNA and YSLEER. Trimming removed 8 bases at V and 7 bases at J, with 15 bases between. DNA of the CDR3: TGCGCCAGCGGGGCAGGGAGGGGACAGCCCCAGCATTTT. It is translated as CASGAGRGQPQHF.

This chain uses TRBV11-2 with TRBJ2-1; 10 bases fit TRBD1. J was trimmed by 5 bases and V by 6 bases; bases with no gene match: 7. Germline assignment: CDR1 SGHAT and CDR2 FQNNGV. The CDR3 has 15 residues. The CDR3 nucleotides are TGTGCCAGCAGAGCTTGGGGACAGGGGAACAATGAGCAGTTCTTC. Its translation is CASRAWGQGNNEQFF.

The chain links TRBV6-6 to TRBJ2-7; 9 positions match TRBD2. Germline V CDR1 and CDR2: MNHNY, SVGAGI (reference sequence). The CDR3 extends over 15 amino acids. J was trimmed by 4 bases and V by 4 bases; bases with no gene match: 8. The CDR3 DNA sequence: TGTGCCAGCAGTTCGTACGCGGGGGGGCCTTACGAGCAGTACTTC. As protein: CASSSYAGGPYEQYF.

CDR3 DNA: TGTGCCATCAGTGATACGAACACTGAAGCTTTCTTT. Amino acid sequence: CAISDTNTEAFF. The chain employs TRBV10-3 and TRBJ1-1, with D hard to call. Germline V gives CDR1 ENHRY, CDR2 SYGVKD. V shed 3 bases and J shed 1 base, with 3 bases lying between them. This CDR3 is 12 amino acids long.

The V call is TRBV9, the J call TRBJ1-6; D is perhaps TRBD1 (6 bases). Per germline, CDR1 SGDLS and CDR2 YYNGEE. V gave up 0 bases and J gave up 9 bases, with 10 bases separating them. This CDR3 has 14 amino acids. The CDR3 is CASSVGGGGSPLHF. The DNA of the CDR3 is TGTGCCAGCAGCGTAGGAGGGGGAGGTTCACCCCTCCACTTT.

This sequence joins TRBV7-2 and TRBJ1-4; possible D gene TRBD1, 5 bases. Per germline, CDR1 SGHTA and CDR2 FQGNSA. The CDR3 spans 14 residues. V dropped 5 bases and J dropped 0 bases, with 7 bases sitting between them. The DNA for the CDR3 is TGTGCCAGCAGCCAGGGAGCAACTAATGAAAAACTGTTTTTT. Amino acids: CASSQGATNEKLFF.

V and J are TRBV15 and TRBJ1-5; the D is unclear. The germline gives CDR1 LNHNV, CDR2 YYDKDF (reference sequence). V lost 1 base and J lost 5, with 12 bases in between. The CDR3 length is 15 residues. In nucleotides, the CDR3 is TGTGCCACCAGCAGAGGAGGGAATGCCGATCAGCCCCAGCATTTT. This codes for CATSRGGNADQPQHF.

To note about this clonotype: The junction shows a germline mismatch at one end, possibly a read error. The genes are TRBV6-5 and TRBJ1-2; D uncertain. Germline-derived CDR1 and CDR2 are MNHEY and SVGAGI. The CDR3 is made up of 12 amino acids. The CDR3 here is CASSYAGGQAAF. The CDR3 DNA sequence: TGTGCCAGCAGTTACGCTGGTGGGCAGGCCGCCTTC.

The rearrangement joins TRBV28 to TRBJ2-1; possible D gene TRBD2, 5 bases. Trimming removed 1 base from V and 2 bases from J, with 15 bases in between. Germline loops: CDR1 MDHEN, CDR2 SYDVKM. This CDR3 comprises 17 residues. The CDR3 reads CASSLSLDYQTYNEQFF. CDR3 bases: TGTGCCAGCAGTTTATCCCTCGACTACCAGACCTACAATGAGCAGTTCTTC. Using reference TRBV28 and TRBJ2-1 for the parts outside the CDR3, the full variable domain is DVKVTQSSRYLVKRTGEKVFLECVQDMDHENMFWYRQDPGLGLRLIYFSYDVKMKEKGDIPEGYSVSREKKERFSLILESASTNQTSMYLCASSLSLDYQTYNEQFFGPGTRLTVL.

The chain uses TRBV29-1 and TRBJ1-2; 8 nucleotides align to TRBD1. CDR3 length equals 13 residues. J was trimmed by 7 bases and V by 1 base; bases with no gene match: 5. The germline CDR1 and CDR2 sequences are SQVTM and ANQGSEA. Written as DNA, the CDR3 is TGCAGCGTTGAAGCTGGACAGGGCTCTGGCTACACCTTC. It encodes CSVEAGQGSGYTF.

V is TRBV5-6 and J is TRBJ1-6; possible D gene TRBD1, 5 bases. CDR1 is SGHDT and CDR2 is YYEEEE in the germline V gene. CDR3 length: 16 amino acids. The V end lost 4 bases, the J end lost 7 bases, and 18 bases lay between the germline ends. The CDR3 sequence is CASSPTGQGSNSPLHF. CDR3 in DNA: TGTGCCAGCAGCCCTACGGGGCAGGGATCCAATTCACCCCTCCACTTT.